This TCR beta chain was found in a study of blood T cell repertoires in COVID-19. The authors' processing: Amplified reference gene primers provided the basis for estimating nucleated cell counts. The table came from immunoSEQ multiplex PCR; TCRdb's copy has only in-frame clones and leaves some out. V, J and clone size are taken as reported in that table, and D and trimming were inferred from the DNA itself. Of 150,000 to 200,000 clones listed, 90% are singletons. There are 15 residues in the CDR3. The V end lost 2 bases, the J end lost 1 base, and 9 bases lay between the germline ends. From germline, CDR1 is SGHRS and CDR2 YFSETQ.

The chain links TRBV5-1 to TRBJ2-2, with D maybe TRBD1 (5 bases). The sequenced sample was peripheral blood. The source of this sequence is a man in his sixties with active or convalescent COVID-19. The CDR3 sequence is CASSLGQGNTGELFF. The DNA of the CDR3 is TGCGCCAGCAGCTTAGGGCAGGGGAACACCGGGGAGCTGTTTTTT. Based on the CDR3 plus reference TRBV5-1 and TRBJ2-2, the full variable domain is KAGVTQTPRYLIKTRGQQVTLSCSPISGHRSVSWYQQTPGQGLQFLFEYFSETQRNKGNFPGRFSGRQFSNSRSEMNVSTLELGDSALYLCASSLGQGNTGELFFGEGSRLTVL.